Detailed here is one TCR beta chain. This clonotype appeared many times. Its binding antigen is unknown. There are no base qualities to consult, and no much larger clone falls within one base. Amplification of TCR beta CDR3 regions was carried out from RNA transcripts. For the first round of RT-PCR on the TCR CDR3, the HTBI primer set was used together with the Qiagen OneStep RT-PCR kit. Libraries were constructed in a second round of multiplex PCR, after which size selection and purification were carried out. The libraries were sequenced on an Illumina HiSeq2000 using paired-end 100 bp reads. The study's processing was this. SOAPnuke was used to process the raw data, throwing out any read that contained adapters or uncalled bases, had a mean Phred below 15, or lacked an exact constant-primer or identifier match. High-quality paired reads were merged with COPE v1.2.5, and unique nucleotide sequences were defined as clonotypes. MiTCR v1.1 was used to align the clonotypes against IMGT TRBV, TRBD and TRBJ reference segments. Only V-J combinations with frequency above 0.0001, covering about 99% of repertoires, were analysed. A TCS score was defined as the ratio of F50 (clonal expansion) to E x V (chaos), with BLOSUM62-based TCRdist applied between CDR3 peptides within each V-J. Welch's t-statistics and random forest reduced 514 V-J features to 10 to 15, which were used in a naive Bayes classifier (R e1071). TCRdb itself trimmed the public reads at Q25 with fastp, ran MiXCR and retained productive beta chains. Every entry covers one CDR3 protein and lists the most common genes and DNA from its rows. None of the V and J calls come from the authors' own analysis; TCRdb made them. The table for this sample lists around 350,000 distinct CDR3 sequences; over 15% of them were counted only once. The ten most abundant clones make up roughly 3.5% of the sample.

A patient counted as having stable Graves' hyperthyroidism if no progression to ophthalmopathy occurred over 18 months of follow-up. Hyperthyroidism patients were newly diagnosed, with disease duration under 2 months, and aged 18 to 65 years. Any patient with an uncontrolled infection, another autoimmune disease, pregnancy or lactation was excluded. Diagnoses were established on the basis of clinical symptoms, serum thyroxine and TRAb, thyroid ultrasound, and orbital computed tomography. PBMCs were isolated from 7.5 to 10 ml of fresh peripheral blood by Ficoll-Paque density gradient centrifugation. Total RNA was extracted using Trizol reagent, and RNA quality was assessed on an Agilent 2100 Bioanalyzer. Trimming costs V 4 bases and J 2 bases, and their ends lie 10 bases apart. The CDR3 has 14 amino acids, counting the end cysteine and phenylalanine. The entry retains the CDR3 DNA only, 42 bases that are in frame from base 1. CDR1 and CDR2, looked up from the germline V gene, are KGHDR and SFDVKD.

The sample originates from a study of T cells in Graves' hyperthyroidism and ophthalmopathy (dated by TCRdb to the late 2010s). Turning to the overall study: Peripheral blood was sampled at the time of initial diagnosis, prior to any treatment. TCR V-J signatures able to tell the groups apart were searched for in a discovery cohort of 90 to 100 patients, of whom 43 had Graves' ophthalmopathy and roughly 57 had stable Graves' hyperthyroidism. An independent validation cohort of fewer than 20 hyperthyroidism patients and 15 or so patients who later progressed to ophthalmopathy tested prospective prediction of ophthalmopathy. The approximately 100 discovery patients were divided at random into training and test sets in a 7:3 ratio. In six Graves' hyperthyroidism patients, the study also compared T-cell repertoires from thyroid tissue with T-cell repertoires from blood. Following sampling, methimazole starting at 30 mg daily was given to hyperthyroidism patients, and high-dose intravenous methylprednisolone was given to ophthalmopathy patients. According to the paper, TCR Vbeta CDR3 sequencing was carried out on about 140 peripheral blood samples, which came from 40 to 45 ophthalmopathy, around 75 hyperthyroidism and some 17 progressor patients. The study at large found these results: During validation, the model predicted progression to ophthalmopathy a median of approximately six months ahead of onset, with around 65% sensitivity and under 85% specificity. A 13 V-J signature model separated ophthalmopathy from stable hyperthyroidism, with about 90% sensitivity and 81% to 82% specificity in cross-validation and 80%/75% in testing. No statistical method was used to fix the sample size in advance, and group allocation was not hidden from the investigators. Blood samples also contained most of the expanded thyroid clonotypes (frequency above 0.001), which suggests that blood repertoires may reflect thyroid immune responses.

Sequencing was done on a sample of blood. Here the chain combines TRBV24-1 and TRBJ2-5; the D gene is not confidently resolved. The origin of this receptor is a woman aged 18 to 35 with Graves' hyperthyroidism. For the CDR3, the sequence is CATSETDGQETQYF. At the DNA level, the sequence is TGTGCCACCAGTGAGACCGACGGGCAAGAGACCCAGTACTTC.